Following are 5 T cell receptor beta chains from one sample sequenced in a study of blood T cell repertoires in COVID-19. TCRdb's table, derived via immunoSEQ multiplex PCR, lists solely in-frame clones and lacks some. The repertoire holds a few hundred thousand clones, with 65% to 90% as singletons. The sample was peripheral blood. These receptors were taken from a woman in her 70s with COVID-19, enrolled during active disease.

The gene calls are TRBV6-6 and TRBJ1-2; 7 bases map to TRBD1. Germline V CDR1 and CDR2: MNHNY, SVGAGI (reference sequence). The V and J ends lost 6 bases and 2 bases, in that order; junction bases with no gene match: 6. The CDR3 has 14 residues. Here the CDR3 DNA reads TGTGCCAGCAGCCCCGGGACAGTGAACTATGGCTACACCTTC. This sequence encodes CASSPGTVNYGYTF.

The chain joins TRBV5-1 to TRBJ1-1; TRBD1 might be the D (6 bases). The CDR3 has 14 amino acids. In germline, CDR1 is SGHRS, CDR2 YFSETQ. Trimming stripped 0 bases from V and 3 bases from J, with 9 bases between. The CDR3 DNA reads TGCGCCAGCAGCTTGGGCGGGGGGCACACTGAAGCTTTCTTT. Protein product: CASSLGGGHTEAFF. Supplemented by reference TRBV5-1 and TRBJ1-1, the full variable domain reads KAGVTQTPRYLIKTRGQQVTLSCSPISGHRSVSWYQQTPGQGLQFLFEYFSETQRNKGNFPGRFSGRQFSNSRSEMNVSTLELGDSALYLCASSLGGGHTEAFFGQGTRLTVV.

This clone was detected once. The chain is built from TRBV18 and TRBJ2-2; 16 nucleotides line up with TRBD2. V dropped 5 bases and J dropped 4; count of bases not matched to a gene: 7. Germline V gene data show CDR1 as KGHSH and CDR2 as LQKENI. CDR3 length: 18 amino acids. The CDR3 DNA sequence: TGTGCCAGCTCAACGCCCGGGACTAGCGGGGGGGCCACCGGGGAGCTGTTTTTT. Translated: CASSTPGTSGGATGELFF.

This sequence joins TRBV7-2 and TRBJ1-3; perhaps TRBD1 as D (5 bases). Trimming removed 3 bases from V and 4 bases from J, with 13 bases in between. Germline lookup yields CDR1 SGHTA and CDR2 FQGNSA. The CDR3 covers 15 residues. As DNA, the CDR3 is TGTGCCAGCAGCTTGGGAGGGACGTCGGGAAACACCATATATTTT. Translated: CASSLGGTSGNTIYF.

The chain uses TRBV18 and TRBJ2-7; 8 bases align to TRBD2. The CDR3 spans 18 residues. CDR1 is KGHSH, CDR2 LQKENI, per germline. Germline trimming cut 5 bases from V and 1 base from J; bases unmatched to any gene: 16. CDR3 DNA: TGTGCCAGCTCAGCCTCACGTGGGTTAGCGGGGACTTCCTACGAGCAGTACTTC. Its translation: CASSASRGLAGTSYEQYF.